Here is one T cell receptor beta chain with its context. Antigen unknown. Sequenced by immunoSEQ multiplex PCR; TCRdb stores in-frame clones only, minus some. Here the sample spans some 64,000 clones, around 88% being singletons. These data originate in a study of PD-1 blockade in classical Hodgkin lymphoma. Study observations and caveats: Patients who began taking nivolumab under 1 year after ASCT were left out. No one has yet defined what causes the repertoire differences, which may be disease activity or prior therapy.

This CDR3 region has 15 residues. Germline loops: CDR1 MDHEN, CDR2 SYDVKM. Trimming removed 3 bases from V and 4 bases from J, with 13 bases in between. With no exception, relapse followed autologous stem cell transplantation in all patients, and brentuximab vedotin exposure varied. Relapsed/refractory classical Hodgkin lymphoma patients had complete, partial or progressive responses. The receptor's source is a human donor with classical Hodgkin lymphoma. The V call is TRBV28, the J call TRBJ2-1; weak D call: TRBD2 (7 bases). The sample was peripheral blood mononuclear cells (PBMCs), taken at baseline. The CDR3 nucleotides are TGTGCCAGCAGTTTCTCGGGGGGCCTATACAATGAGCAGTTCTTC. This sequence encodes CASSFSGGLYNEQFF.